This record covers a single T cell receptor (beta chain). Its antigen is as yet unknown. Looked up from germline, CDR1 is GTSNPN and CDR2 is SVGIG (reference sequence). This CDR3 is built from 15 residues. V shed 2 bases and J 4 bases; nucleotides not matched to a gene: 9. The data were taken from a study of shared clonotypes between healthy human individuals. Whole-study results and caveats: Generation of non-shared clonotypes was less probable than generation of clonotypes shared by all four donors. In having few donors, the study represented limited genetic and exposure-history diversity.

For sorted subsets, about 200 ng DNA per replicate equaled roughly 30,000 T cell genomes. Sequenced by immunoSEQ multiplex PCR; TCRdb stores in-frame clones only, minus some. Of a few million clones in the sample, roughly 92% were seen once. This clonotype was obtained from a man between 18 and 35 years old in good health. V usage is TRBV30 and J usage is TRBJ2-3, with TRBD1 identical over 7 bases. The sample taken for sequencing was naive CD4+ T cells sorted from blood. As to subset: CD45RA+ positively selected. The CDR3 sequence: CAWSRQGKWADTQYF. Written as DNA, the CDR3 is TGTGCCTGGAGTCGACAGGGCAAGTGGGCAGATACGCAGTATTTT.